This T cell receptor beta chain is from a study of cytomegalovirus exposure and HLA in healthy donors. The study sampled nominally healthy donors, though unrecorded immune exposures were likely. Vbeta (60) and Jbeta (13) primers were used in the PCR. As originally analysed: Among the unique TCR beta chains that a later analysis counted, about 85 million in all, 10 million to 13 million were shared. Sequencing was performed with immunoSEQ multiplex PCR; in TCRdb, only in-frame clones are kept and a portion is missing. V and J calls and clone size come straight from that table; D and trimming were deduced from the DNA. Of about 150,000 clones in the sample, about 85% were seen once. The CDR3 is 15 amino acids. V gave up 2 bases and J gave up 9 bases; unmatched junction bases: 10. The germline gives CDR1 SGHRS, CDR2 YFSETQ. This clone was observed once.

The chain joins TRBV5-1 to TRBJ2-1; TRBD2 agrees at 8 bases. The source of this sequence is a woman aged 18-29 years in good health and CMV-seronegative. Sample: PBMCs. The CDR3, as DNA: TGCGCCAGCAGCTTCGGAGCGGGGGCGACGGGTGAGCAGTTCTTC. Protein: CASSFGAGATGEQFF.